This T cell receptor (beta chain) emerged from a study of T cell changes during pregnancy in multiple sclerosis. The protocol was immunoSEQ multiplex PCR, while the TCRdb copy is restricted to in-frame clones and leaves out a portion. The sample lists 80,000 to 100,000 clones, 75% to 95% occurring once. The material sequenced was peripheral blood, taken in the second trimester of pregnancy. The clonotype was recovered from a female donor in good health, enrolled as a control in a pregnancy study.

The CDR3 sequence: CAIRQSMATEAFF. As DNA, the CDR3 is TGTGCCATACGACAGTCGATGGCCACTGAAGCTTTCTTT. The rearrangement joins TRBV7-2 to TRBJ1-1, with a tentative D call TRBD1 (5 bases). V was cut by 10 bases and J by 4 bases, with 16 bases left in between. This CDR3 is 13 amino acids long. Germline loops: CDR1 SGHTA, CDR2 FQGNSA.